This is a list of T cell receptor beta chains from one sample in a study of T-cell reconstitution after alpha-beta-depleted transplantation in children. Using its own MiXCR run on the PCR reads, TCRdb lists one record per CDR3 protein. The sample consists of a few hundred thousand distinct CDR3 sequences, 10% of them appearing once. The specimen was PBMCs from the stem cell graft donor, collected from the stem cell graft. The receptors were gathered from a human donor who donated a stem cell graft to a child with acute lymphoblastic leukemia. CDR3s include the opening cysteine and the closing phenylalanine or tryptophan. A D gene is named only where the DNA matches it firmly. The size field is filled for only some rows; it gives once, few, many or a size class.

V	J	D	size	CDR3	DNA
TRBV4-1	TRBJ1-2	.	.	CASSYGGGYTF	TGCGCCAGCAGCTACGGGGGGGGCTACACCTTC
TRBV11-2	TRBJ2-1	.	.	CASSLGDGYSYNEQFF	TGTGCCAGCAGCTTAGGGGACGGGTACTCCTACAATGAGCAGTTCTTC
TRBV7-7	TRBJ2-1	TRBD1	many	CASSRDRAGEQFF	TGTGCTAGCAGCCGGGACAGGGCAGGTGAGCAGTTCTTC
TRBV7-2	TRBJ1-6	.	many	CASSSTGFSPLHF	TGTGCCAGCAGCTCGACAGGATTTTCACCCCTCCACTTT
TRBV7-9	TRBJ2-6	.	many	CASSVAGANVLTF	TGTGCCAGCAGTGTGGCTGGGGCCAACGTCCTGACTTTC
TRBV20-1	TRBJ2-5	TRBD2	few	CSASYRAGQTQYF	TGCAGTGCTAGTTACCGAGCGGGACAGACCCAGTACTTC
TRBV27	TRBJ1-5	.	.	CASSLSGGSNQPQHF	TGTGCCAGCAGTTTATCGGGCGGTAGCAATCAGCCCCAGCATTTT
TRBV11-2	TRBJ2-3	TRBD2	few	CASSPRRGLAGRTDTQYF	TGTGCCAGCAGCCCAAGGCGCGGACTAGCGGGACGCACAGATACGCAGTATTTT
TRBV27	TRBJ2-7	.	many	CASSSPVSQGISEQYF	TGTGCCAGCAGTTCCCCTGTGAGTCAGGGTATCTCCGAGCAGTACTTC
TRBV2	TRBJ2-3	.	.	CASWGSGADTQYF	TGTGCCAGCTGGGGGAGTGGGGCAGATACGCAGTATTTT
TRBV11-1	TRBJ2-3	TRBD2	few	CASRKIQPGLAGERGPDTQYF	TGTGCCAGCAGGAAGATCCAACCGGGACTAGCGGGAGAGAGGGGGCCAGATACGCAGTATTTT
TRBV12-3/TRBV12-4	TRBJ1-1	.	few	CASTSGLRNTEAFF	TGTGCCAGCACCTCGGGACTGAGGAACACTGAAGCTTTCTTT
TRBV3-1	TRBJ1-2	TRBD1	few	CASSPGERTGVYGYTF	TGTGCCAGCAGCCCCGGGGAGAGGACAGGGGTCTATGGCTACACCTTC
TRBV7-8	TRBJ1-1	.	.	CASSVGGRPEAFF	TGTGCCAGCAGCGTAGGGGGTAGACCTGAAGCTTTCTTT
TRBV27	TRBJ2-1	.	.	CASRDSLFAYNEQFF	TGTGCCAGCAGGGACTCCCTTTTTGCCTACAATGAGCAGTTCTTC
TRBV7-3	TRBJ2-3	.	few	CASSPPGGDTQYF	TGTGCCAGCAGCCCTCCTGGTGGGGATACGCAGTATTTT
TRBV19	TRBJ1-4	.	.	CASRTDRYEKLFF	TGTGCCAGTCGGACGGATAGATATGAAAAACTGTTTTTT
TRBV5-6	TRBJ2-5	.	many	CASSIKYQETQYF	TGTGCCAGCAGCATAAAGTACCAAGAGACCCAGTACTTC
TRBV24-1	TRBJ2-5	TRBD1	.	CATSDLGDRGQETQYF	TGTGCCACCAGTGATTTGGGGGACAGGGGGCAAGAGACCCAGTACTTC
TRBV4-2	TRBJ2-1	TRBD1	few	CASSQDEDRVGNEQFF	TGTGCCAGCAGCCAAGATGAGGACAGGGTTGGGAATGAGCAGTTCTTC
TRBV11-2	TRBJ1-2	.	many	CASSSLRQDDNYGYTF	TGTGCCAGCAGCTCTCTCAGACAGGACGATAACTATGGCTACACCTTC
TRBV4-1	TRBJ2-1	TRBD2	many	CASSQDQGGANEQFF	TGCGCCAGCAGCCAAGATCAGGGAGGGGCGAATGAGCAGTTCTTC
TRBV10-3	TRBJ2-3	TRBD2	few	CAIRGLAGGYTDTQYF	TGTGCCATCAGAGGACTAGCGGGAGGGTACACAGATACGCAGTATTTT
TRBV5-1	TRBJ2-1	.	many	CASMLGHNEQFF	TGCGCCAGCATGCTGGGTCACAATGAGCAGTTCTTC
TRBV29-1	TRBJ2-1	.	many	CSGTGSNNEQFF	TGCAGCGGGACTGGGTCTAACAATGAGCAGTTCTTC